This T cell receptor beta chain is drawn from a study of T-cell memory formation after mild COVID-19. This clonotype was seen a few times. Trimming pared 4 bases from V and 3 bases from J, leaving 14 bases between. Germline loops: CDR1 SGHRS, CDR2 YFSETQ. CDR3 length: 15 amino acids. TCRdb processed the 5' RACE reads anew with MiXCR; each CDR3 protein has one entry. The table includes about 270,000 distinct CDR3 sequences, 15% to 19% detected once. This receptor was taken from an adult woman who had mild COVID-19 (a few samples of this study predate the infection). Cell type and time point are not known. Sequenced input: PBMCs or a T cell subset sorted from them (not recorded which). The V call is TRBV5-1, the J call TRBJ1-5, with D perhaps matching TRBD1 (5 bases). The CDR3 DNA is TGCGCCAGCAGCGCCGGTGGGGGAGTCAATCAGCCCCAGCATTTT. Its translation is CASSAGGGVNQPQHF.